Listed here is a single T cell receptor (beta chain). Cohort placement rested on clinical history that participants reported themselves. The recovered donors of Cohort 3 showed two negative PCRs, clearance, or symptom resolution. The record originates from a study of blood T cell repertoires in COVID-19. Study-level background: T cells, B-cell-depleted T cells, or PBMCs provided the cDNA or gDNA that served as material.

The ends were cut back, 8 bases at V and 7 bases at J, with 14 bases in the middle. The CDR3 extends over 13 amino acids. The germline CDR1 and CDR2 sequences are SNHLY and FYNNEI. Measured with immunoSEQ multiplex PCR; TCRdb has only the in-frame clones, and not every one. Seen here are 190,000 or so clones, around 90% observed once, and the top ten hold roughly 8.1%. This rearrangement joins TRBV2 to TRBJ1-4; D possibly corresponds to TRBD1 (6 bases). The sequence was collected from a woman in her late teens or twenties who had recovered from COVID-19. Sequenced input: PBMCs or T cells enriched from blood (not recorded which). The CDR3 sequence: CASRRQVGEKLFF. The CDR3, as DNA: TGTGCCAGCCGACGACAGGTTGGTGAAAAACTGTTTTTT.